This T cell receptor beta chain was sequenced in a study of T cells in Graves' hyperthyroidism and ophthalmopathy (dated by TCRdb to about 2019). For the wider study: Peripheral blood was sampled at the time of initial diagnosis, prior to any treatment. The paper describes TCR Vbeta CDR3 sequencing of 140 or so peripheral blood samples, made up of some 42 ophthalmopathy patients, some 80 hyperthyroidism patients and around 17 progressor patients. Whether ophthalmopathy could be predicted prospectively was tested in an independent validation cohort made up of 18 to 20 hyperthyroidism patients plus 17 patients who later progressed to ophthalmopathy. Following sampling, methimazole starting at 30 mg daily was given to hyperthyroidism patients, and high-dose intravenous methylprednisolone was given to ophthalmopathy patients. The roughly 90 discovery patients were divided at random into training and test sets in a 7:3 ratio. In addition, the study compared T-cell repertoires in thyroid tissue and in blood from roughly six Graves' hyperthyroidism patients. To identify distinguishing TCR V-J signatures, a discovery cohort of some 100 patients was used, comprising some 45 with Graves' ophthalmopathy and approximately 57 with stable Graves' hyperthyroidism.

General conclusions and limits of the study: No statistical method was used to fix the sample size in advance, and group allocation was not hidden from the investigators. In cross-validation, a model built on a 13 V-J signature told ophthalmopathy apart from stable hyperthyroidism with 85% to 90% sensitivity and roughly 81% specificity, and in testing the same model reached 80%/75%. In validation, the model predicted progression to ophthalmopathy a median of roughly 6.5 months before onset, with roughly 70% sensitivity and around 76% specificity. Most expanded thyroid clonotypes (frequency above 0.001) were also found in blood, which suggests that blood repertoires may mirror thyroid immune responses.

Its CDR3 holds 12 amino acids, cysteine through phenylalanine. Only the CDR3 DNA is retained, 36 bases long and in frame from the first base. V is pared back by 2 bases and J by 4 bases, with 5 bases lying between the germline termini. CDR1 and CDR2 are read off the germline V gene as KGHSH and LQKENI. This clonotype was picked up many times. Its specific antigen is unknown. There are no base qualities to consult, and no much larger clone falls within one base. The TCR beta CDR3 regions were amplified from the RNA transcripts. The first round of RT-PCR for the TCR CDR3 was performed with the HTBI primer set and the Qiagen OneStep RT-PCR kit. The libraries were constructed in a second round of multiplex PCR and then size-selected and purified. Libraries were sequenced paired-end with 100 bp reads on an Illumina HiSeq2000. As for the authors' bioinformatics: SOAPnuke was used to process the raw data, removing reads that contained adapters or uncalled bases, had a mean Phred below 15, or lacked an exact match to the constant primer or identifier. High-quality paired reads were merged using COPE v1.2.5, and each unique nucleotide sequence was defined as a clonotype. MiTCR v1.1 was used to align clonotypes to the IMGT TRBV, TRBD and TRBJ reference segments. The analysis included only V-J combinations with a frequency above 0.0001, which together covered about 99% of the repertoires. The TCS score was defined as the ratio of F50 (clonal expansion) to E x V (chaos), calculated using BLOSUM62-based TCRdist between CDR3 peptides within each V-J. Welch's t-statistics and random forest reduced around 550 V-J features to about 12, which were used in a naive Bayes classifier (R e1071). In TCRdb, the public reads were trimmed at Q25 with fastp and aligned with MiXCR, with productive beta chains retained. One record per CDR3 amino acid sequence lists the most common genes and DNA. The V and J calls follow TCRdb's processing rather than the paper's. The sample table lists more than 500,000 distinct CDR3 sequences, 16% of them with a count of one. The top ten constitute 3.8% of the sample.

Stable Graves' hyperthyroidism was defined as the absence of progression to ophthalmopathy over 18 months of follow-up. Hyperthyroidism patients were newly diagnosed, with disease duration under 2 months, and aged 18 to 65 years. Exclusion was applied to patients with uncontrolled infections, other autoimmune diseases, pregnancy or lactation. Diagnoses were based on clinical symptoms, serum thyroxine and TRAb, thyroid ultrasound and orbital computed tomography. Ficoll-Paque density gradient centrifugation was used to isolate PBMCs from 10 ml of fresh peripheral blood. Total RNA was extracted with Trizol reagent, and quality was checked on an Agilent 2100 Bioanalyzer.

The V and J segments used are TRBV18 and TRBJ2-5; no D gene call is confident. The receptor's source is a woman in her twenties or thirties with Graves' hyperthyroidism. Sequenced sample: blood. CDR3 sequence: CASSPFGETQYF. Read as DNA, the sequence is TGTGCCAGCTCACCATTCGGAGAGACCCAGTACTTC.